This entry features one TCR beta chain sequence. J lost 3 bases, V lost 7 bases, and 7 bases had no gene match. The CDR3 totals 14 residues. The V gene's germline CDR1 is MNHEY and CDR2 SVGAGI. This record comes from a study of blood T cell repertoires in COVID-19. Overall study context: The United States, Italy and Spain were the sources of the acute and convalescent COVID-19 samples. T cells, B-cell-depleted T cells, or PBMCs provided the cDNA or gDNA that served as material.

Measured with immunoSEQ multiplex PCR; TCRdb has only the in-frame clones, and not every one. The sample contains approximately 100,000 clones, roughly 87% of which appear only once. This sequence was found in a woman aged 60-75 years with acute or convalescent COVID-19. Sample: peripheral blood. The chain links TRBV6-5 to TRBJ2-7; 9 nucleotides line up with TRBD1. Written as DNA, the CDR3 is TGTGCCAGCACCACGACAGGGGGACTCTACGAGCAGTACTTC. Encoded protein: CASTTTGGLYEQYF.